Reported below is one T cell receptor (beta chain). Method: immunoSEQ multiplex PCR; TCRdb's copy keeps in-frame clones and lacks some. There are 200,000 to 250,000 clones in the sample; more than 65% occur only once, and roughly 5.8% lies in the top ten. This sample stems from a study of cytotoxic CD8 clonotypes in ibrutinib-treated CLL. The source material was PBMCs, sampled after 12 months of ibrutinib treatment. This receptor was identified in a human donor with chronic lymphocytic leukemia.

This CDR3 is CASSPRRTGGTYGYTF. CDR3 nucleotide sequence: TGTGCCAGCAGTCCCCGCAGGACAGGGGGCACCTATGGCTACACCTTC. V is TRBV28 and J is TRBJ1-2, with 11 bases identical to TRBD1. Unmatched junction bases numbered 9, after V lost 5 bases and J lost 4 bases. The CDR3 contains 16 residues. The germline gives CDR1 MDHEN, CDR2 SYDVKM.